The subject of this entry is one TCR beta chain. Its matching antigen is unknown. The CD8+CD4-CCR7+CD45RA+ phenotype defined the sorted naive CD8 T cells. There are 13 residues in the CDR3. Germline V CDR1 and CDR2: GTSNPN, SVGIG (reference sequence). The V end lost 1 base, the J end lost 1 base, and 4 bases lay between the germline ends. This sample was included in a study of molecular identifiers for immune sequencing clone quantification. As for the study in general: The replicate experiment used RNA from approximately 20,000 or 100,000 naive CD8 cells. This RNA was split into five aliquots, and four of them were sequenced.

Findings and caveats of the study: In naive cells, clones above 20 RNA copies held under 1% of molecules, whereas in effector cells they held over 99%. Jurkat TCR RNA spiked in from one cell reportedly remained identifiable amid approximately 1 million naive cells.

TCRdb fed the PCR reads into MiXCR, producing one record per CDR3 protein. The sample records hundreds of thousands of distinct CDR3 sequences, around 25% being singletons. The specimen was naive CD8+ T cells from blood, with Jurkat cell RNA spiked in. Subset given: FACS-sorted CD8+CD4-CCR7+CD45RA+ naive T cells. The sequence was collected from a human donor in good health. Some libraries in this study had Jurkat cell RNA spiked in. This chain connects TRBV30 to TRBJ2-2; D remains unclear. CDR3 coding DNA: TGTGCCTGGAGTGGGGGGAACACCGGGGAGCTGTTTTTT. This translates into CAWSGGNTGELFF.